This note documents a single T cell receptor beta chain sequence. The data were taken from a study of blood T cell repertoires in COVID-19. The CDR3 is made up of 18 amino acids. Trimming cost V 5 bases and J 4 bases; bases outside gene matches: 15. The germline V gene encodes CDR1 SGHVS and CDR2 FQNEAQ. In the source study's methods: Estimation of nucleated cell counts relied on the amplification of reference gene primers. Sequencing used immunoSEQ multiplex PCR; TCRdb keeps in-frame clones, though not all of them. For V, J and clone size, that table is used; D and trimming come from the DNA. The sample records 650,000 to 800,000 clones, 85% to 90% being singletons.

Source material: peripheral blood. This sequence was found in a young woman with acute or convalescent COVID-19. The chain joins TRBV7-8 to TRBJ2-1, with TRBD2 matching over 9 bases. The CDR3 region has the DNA TGTGCCAGCAGCCCAAATGGTGGTAGCGGGGGAAATTACAATGAGCAGTTCTTC. This encodes CASSPNGGSGGNYNEQFF.